Following are 30 T cell receptor beta chains from one sample sequenced in a study of cytomegalovirus exposure and HLA in healthy donors. The assay was immunoSEQ multiplex PCR, and TCRdb's table has in-frame clones only and misses some. The sample has about 160,000 clones, 95% to 96% seen once. Sequenced material: PBMCs. All receptors come from a woman under 30 in good health and CMV-seronegative.

This clone has only one observation. The CDR3 sequence: CASSEFGTGGSGYTF. The CDR3 nucleotides are TGTGCCAGCAGTGAATTCGGGACAGGGGGCTCTGGCTACACCTTC. The chain links TRBV25-1 to TRBJ1-2; 12 bases are a match to TRBD1. The V gene end was trimmed by 1 base and the J gene end by 7 bases; junction bases not matched to a gene: 4. CDR3 size: 15 residues. From germline, CDR1 is MGHDK and CDR2 SYGVNS.

V is TRBV14 and J is TRBJ2-7, with D possibly matching TRBD1 (6 bases). Trimming stripped 3 bases from V and 3 bases from J, with 12 bases between. CDR1 and CDR2 from the germline V gene are SGHDN and FVKESK. CDR3 length: 14 residues. CDR3 nucleotides: TGTGCCAGCAGCCAGAGTGGACAGATCTACGAGCAGTACTTC. Translated, it gives CASSQSGQIYEQYF.

V usage is TRBV9 and J usage is TRBJ1-2, with 8 bases lining up with TRBD1. V gave up 4 bases and J gave up 4 bases; unmatched junction bases: 9. The CDR3 extends over 15 amino acids. Per the germline V gene, CDR1 is SGDLS and CDR2 is YYNGEE. CDR3 in amino acids: CASSISSGGVYGYTF. In nucleotides, the CDR3 is TGTGCCAGCAGCATCTCGTCAGGGGGCGTCTATGGCTACACCTTC.

This clone was observed a single time. This rearrangement joins TRBV19 to TRBJ1-2; D is perhaps TRBD1 (5 bases). The CDR3 consists of 13 residues. V lost 5 bases, J lost 9 bases, and 16 bases lay in between. Germline-derived CDR1 and CDR2 are LNHDA and SQIVND (reference sequence). The CDR3 reads CASSPQGRGSYTF. The CDR3 nucleotides read TGTGCCAGTAGTCCCCAAGGACGGGGGAGCTACACCTTC.

This clone was observed once. This sequence joins TRBV18 and TRBJ1-2; 7 bases match TRBD1. Germline lookup yields CDR1 KGHSH and CDR2 LQKENI. There are 14 residues in the CDR3. The V and J ends lost 3 bases and 7 bases, in that order; junction bases with no gene match: 8. In DNA form, the CDR3 reads TGTGCCAGCTCACCGGCAACAGGGGTCGGTGGCTACACCTTC. Protein product: CASSPATGVGGYTF.

The V call is TRBV7-8, the J call TRBJ1-1; D might be TRBD1 (6 bases). CDR3 length: 15 residues. The V and J ends lost 4 bases and 1 base respectively, with 13 bases between them. Per germline, CDR1 SGHVS and CDR2 FQNEAQ. In DNA form, the CDR3 reads TGTGCCAGCAGCTACTCCGGGACAAGGAACACTGAAGCTTTCTTT. The encoded protein is CASSYSGTRNTEAFF.

V and J are TRBV4-2 and TRBJ2-1; 8 bases align to TRBD2. With V trimmed by 3 bases and J by 4 bases, 8 bases remained unmatched. This CDR3 comprises 16 residues. Germline CDR1 reads LGHNA; CDR2 reads YNFKEQ. The DNA for the CDR3 is TGTGCCAGCAGCCACAGTCGGGGGGGCCTATACAATGAGCAGTTCTTC. The encoded protein is CASSHSRGGLYNEQFF.

The V call is TRBV7-3, the J call TRBJ1-2; a possible D gene is TRBD1 (5 bases). Per germline, CDR1 SGHTA and CDR2 FQGTGA. V shed 5 bases and J shed 4 bases, with 17 bases lying between them. The CDR3 is 15 amino acids. The CDR3 sequence: CASSPRGLGGYGYTF. The CDR3 DNA is TGTGCCAGCAGCCCCCGGGGTCTGGGGGGCTATGGCTACACCTTC.

The rearrangement uses TRBV18 and TRBJ2-1, with D possibly TRBD2 on 5 matching bases. Germline V lookup: CDR1 KGHSH, CDR2 LQKENI. The CDR3 consists of 16 residues. V lost 2 bases and J 6 bases, leaving 17 bases between the germline ends. CDR3 DNA sequence: TGTGCCAGCTCACCAATGGGAGCTGGGATCATCAATGAGCAGTTCTTC. As protein: CASSPMGAGIINEQFF.

This clone is a singleton in its sample. This chain joins TRBV4-3 and TRBJ1-1; 9 nucleotides agree with TRBD1. V shed 11 bases, J shed 6 bases, and the junction held 13 bases outside the gene matches. The CDR3 contains 14 residues. Germline V gene lookup returns CDR1 LGHNA and CDR2 YSLEER. The CDR3 reads CAAGRMDRGPEAFF. DNA of the CDR3: TGCGCCGCCGGGCGGATGGACAGGGGACCTGAAGCTTTCTTT.

The genes are TRBV18 and TRBJ2-5; 7 nucleotides agree with TRBD1. CDR3 length: 15 residues. Unmatched junction bases numbered 9, after V lost 6 bases and J lost 2 bases. Germline CDR1 reads KGHSH; CDR2 reads LQKENI. CDR3 amino acids: CASSLRTGEQETQYF. The CDR3 DNA reads TGTGCCAGCTCCCTTCGGACAGGAGAACAAGAGACCCAGTACTTC.

Worth noting for this clone: At one boundary the junction diverges from the germline segment, which might be a read error. The chain joins TRBV7-7 to TRBJ2-2, with 8 bases fitting TRBD1. This CDR3 has 15 residues. Per the germline V gene, CDR1 is SSHAT and CDR2 is FNYEAQ (reference sequence). As DNA, the CDR3 is TGTGCTAGCAGCCCCAGGGGGCTCGGCACCGGGGAGCTGTTTTTT. It encodes CASSPRGLGTGELFF.

This chain uses TRBV4-3 with TRBJ1-1, with TRBD1 matching 7 bases. This CDR3 spans 16 amino acids. The junction had 6 bases not matched to a gene; V was cut back by 2 bases and J by 0 bases. Germline-derived CDR1 and CDR2 are LGHNA and YSLEER. The CDR3 DNA sequence: TGCGCCAGCAGCCAAACACCGACAGGGATGAACACTGAAGCTTTCTTT. Residues: CASSQTPTGMNTEAFF.

The chain is built from TRBV7-2 and TRBJ2-2; 8 bases line up with TRBD2. The ends lost 0 bases at V and 7 bases at J; junction bases unmatched: 4. From germline, CDR1 is SGHTA and CDR2 FQGNSA. CDR3 length equals 15 residues. The DNA for the CDR3 is TGTGCCAGCAGCTTAGCGCTGCTAGCGGGCGGGGAGCTGTTTTTT. Encoded protein: CASSLALLAGGELFF.

The chain recombines TRBV11-2 with TRBJ2-7; maybe TRBD2 (5 bases). The germline gives CDR1 SGHAT, CDR2 FQNNGV. This CDR3 is 14 amino acids long. Trimming removed 8 bases at V and 0 bases at J, with 14 bases between. The CDR3 region is CASRPSLSSYEQYF. The CDR3 DNA is TGTGCCAGCCGACCTAGCCTGAGCTCCTACGAGCAGTACTTC.

V is TRBV2 and J is TRBJ1-5, with TRBD1 matching over 7 bases. Trimming at V came to 6 bases and at J to 5 bases, leaving 4 bases not matched to a gene. The CDR3 loop spans 13 amino acids. Germline V gene sequence: CDR1 SNHLY, CDR2 FYNNEI. The CDR3 region is CASRYTGDQPQHF. In DNA form, the CDR3 reads TGTGCCAGCAGATACACAGGGGATCAGCCCCAGCATTTT.

This chain uses TRBV2 with TRBJ2-3; 7 bases fit TRBD2. V lost 0 bases, J lost 3 bases, and 6 bases stayed unmatched. In germline, CDR1 is SNHLY, CDR2 FYNNEI. The CDR3 covers 16 residues. The DNA of the CDR3 is TGTGCCAGCAGTGAAGCGCCGGGACTAAGGACAGATACGCAGTATTTT. Translated, it gives CASSEAPGLRTDTQYF.

The rearrangement joins TRBV6-6 to TRBJ2-3, with 8 bases matching TRBD1. The CDR3 extends over 15 amino acids. The junction had 4 bases not matched to a gene; V was cut back by 2 bases and J by 3 bases. From germline, CDR1 is MNHNY and CDR2 SVGAGI (reference sequence). DNA for the CDR3: TGTGCCAGCAGTTACGGGGACAGGCGGACAGATACGCAGTATTTT. Its translation is CASSYGDRRTDTQYF.

This clone was recorded once. This sequence joins TRBV19 and TRBJ2-7; D unclear. This CDR3 is built from 14 residues. Germline-derived CDR1 and CDR2 are LNHDA and SQIVND (reference sequence). Trimming cost V 5 bases and J 1 base, with 12 bases left between them. As DNA, the CDR3 is TGTGCCAGTAGTCTACAGCATTCTTCCTACGAGCAGTACTTC. It translates to CASSLQHSSYEQYF.

V usage is TRBV7-2 and J usage is TRBJ1-5, with 7 bases identical to TRBD1. V shed 4 bases, J shed 5 bases, and the junction held 5 bases outside the gene matches. The CDR3 contains 14 residues. From germline, CDR1 is SGHTA and CDR2 FQGNSA. CDR3 amino acids: CASSSYRGHQPQHF. Here the CDR3 DNA reads TGTGCCAGCAGCTCATACAGGGGCCATCAGCCCCAGCATTTT. Full variable domain (remainder filled in from reference TRBV7-2 and TRBJ1-5): GAGVSQSPSNKVTEKGKDVELRCDPISGHTALYWYRQSLGQGLEFLIYFQGNSAPDKSGLPSDRFSAERTGGSVSTLTIQRTQQEDSAVYLCASSSYRGHQPQHFGDGTRLSIL.

The chain combines TRBV9 with TRBJ2-3, with D uncertain. The CDR3 runs 12 residues. V lost 0 bases and J 5 bases, leaving 4 bases between the germline ends. The V gene's germline CDR1 is SGDLS and CDR2 YYNGEE. The CDR3 DNA follows: TGTGCCAGCAGCGTAGTCGGAGATACGCAGTATTTT. This encodes CASSVVGDTQYF.

The chain recombines TRBV7-2 with TRBJ2-1; 10 nucleotides match TRBD2. The CDR3 runs 16 residues. V lost 4 bases and J lost 8; bases outside the gene matches: 11. CDR1 SGHTA and CDR2 FQGNSA come from the germline V gene. The CDR3 protein is CASSSLQRGGPDEQFF. The CDR3 nucleotides read TGTGCCAGCAGCTCCTTGCAGCGGGGGGGCCCGGATGAGCAGTTCTTC.

The chain combines TRBV6-5 with TRBJ1-2; possibly TRBD1 for D (5 bases). The CDR3 runs 12 residues. V lost 4 bases, J lost 4 bases, and 7 bases lay in between. CDR1 is MNHEY, CDR2 SVGAGI, per germline. The CDR3 nucleotides read TGTGCCAGCAGTTCCCAGGGCTATGGCTACACCTTC. This sequence encodes CASSSQGYGYTF.

The chain links TRBV5-1 to TRBJ2-7, with 8 bases lining up with TRBD1. Germline trimming cut 4 bases from V and 0 bases from J; bases unmatched to any gene: 6. The CDR3 runs to 15 residues. Germline V gene data show CDR1 as SGHRS and CDR2 as YFSETQ. The CDR3 sequence: CASSEGQGFSYEQYF. CDR3 sequence (DNA): TGCGCCAGCAGCGAAGGACAGGGATTCTCCTACGAGCAGTACTTC.

The gene calls are TRBV5-1 and TRBJ1-1, with D possibly being TRBD1 (5 bases). V gave up 2 bases and J gave up 3 bases, with 11 bases separating them. The germline CDR1 and CDR2 sequences are SGHRS and YFSETQ. The CDR3 has 14 residues. This chain's CDR3 is CASSFTGDYTEAFF. The CDR3, as DNA: TGCGCCAGCAGCTTTACGGGGGATTACACTGAAGCTTTCTTT.

The chain joins TRBV7-2 to TRBJ1-1; the D is unclear. The CDR3 covers 16 residues. Per germline, CDR1 SGHTA and CDR2 FQGNSA. V lost 1 base and J 6 bases, leaving 18 bases between the germline ends. This CDR3 is CASSLGGIATYPEAFF. In DNA, the CDR3 is TGTGCCAGCAGCTTAGGAGGTATAGCAACCTATCCTGAAGCTTTCTTT.

The chain uses TRBV11-3 and TRBJ1-1, with 7 bases identical to TRBD1. J gave up 9 bases and V 4 bases, and 5 bases lay outside the gene matches. Germline CDR1 is SGHNT and CDR2 is YENEEA. This CDR3 contains 12 residues. The DNA of the CDR3 is TGTGCCAGCAGCTCCGGGACAGCCCAAGCTTTCTTT. Translation: CASSSGTAQAFF.

V gene TRBV6-1 combines with J gene TRBJ2-2; possibly TRBD1 for D (6 bases). The V and J ends lost 4 bases and 5 bases respectively, with 11 bases between them. The germline CDR1 and CDR2 sequences are MNHNS and SASEGT. This CDR3 has 14 amino acids. CDR3 protein: CASSVDRMTGELFF. The DNA of the CDR3 is TGTGCCAGCAGTGTTGACAGGATGACCGGGGAGCTGTTTTTT.

The chain employs TRBV30 and TRBJ1-1; 9 bases match TRBD1. V lost 7 bases to trimming and J lost 4 bases; unmatched junction nucleotides: 13. CDR3 length: 15 residues. Germline CDR1 GTSNPN, CDR2 SVGIG (reference sequence). The CDR3 protein is CASNGGTGPFTEAFF. The CDR3 DNA is TGTGCCTCCAACGGCGGGACAGGGCCGTTCACTGAAGCTTTCTTT.

The chain links TRBV6-1 to TRBJ2-1; possible D gene TRBD2, 5 bases. Trimming took off 8 bases at V and 4 bases at J, with 12 bases between the two ends. There are 13 residues in the CDR3. The germline CDR1 and CDR2 sequences are MNHNS and SASEGT. The CDR3 sequence: CASRLALYNEQFF. CDR3 coding DNA: TGTGCCAGCCGCCTAGCCTTATACAATGAGCAGTTCTTC.